These 12 T cell receptor beta chains came from one sample sequenced in a study of CD8+CD57+ T cells in acquired aplastic anemia. Profiling that covered TCR beta VDJ and CDR3 relied on genomic DNA as its template. TCRdb independently ran MiXCR on the reads; one entry per CDR3 protein. The data hold approximately 380,000 distinct CDR3 sequences, with 60% to 80% observed a single time. Sequencing input: sorted CD4+, CD8+, or CD8+CD57+ T cells (not recorded which) from PBMCs. The origin of the receptors is a human donor in good health, serving as a control.

Regarding this clonotype: At one boundary the junction diverges from the germline segment, which might be a read error. The chain combines TRBV9 with TRBJ1-2; the D is unclear. The CDR3 runs 13 residues. Germline-derived CDR1 and CDR2 are SGDLS and YYNGEE. CDR3 in DNA: TGTGCCAGCAACGAGGACCAACCGAACGCCTACAAGTTC. Residues: CASNEDQPNAYKF. Drawing the rest from reference TRBV9 and TRBJ1-2, the complete variable domain is DSGVTQTPKHLITATGQRVTLRCSPRSGDLSVYWYQQSLDQGLQFLIQYYNGEERAKGNILERFSAQQFPDLHSELNLSSLELGDSALYFCASNEDQPNAYKFGSGTRLTVV.

Written as DNA, the CDR3 is TGTGCCATCAGTGAGGGAAACACCATATATTTT. It translates to CAISEGNTIYF. The chain is built from TRBV10-3 and TRBJ1-3; D unclear. The germline V gene encodes CDR1 ENHRY and CDR2 SYGVKD. Deletions cut 2 bases from V and 4 bases from J, with 0 bases between. The CDR3 totals 11 residues.

Comment on this clonotype: An end of the junction does not agree with germline; a read error may underlie this. CDR3 DNA: TGTGCTAGCAGCTTAGGTTATATTTCGACTGAGCAGTTCTTC. Its translation is CASSLGYISTEQFF. The V gene is TRBV7-3, the J gene TRBJ2-1, with D hard to call. This CDR3 has 14 residues. Germline-derived CDR1 and CDR2 are SGHTA and FQGTGA.

Ten or more counts support this clonotype. This rearrangement joins TRBV29-1 to TRBJ1-1; 12 nucleotides agree with TRBD1. The CDR3 spans 13 residues. Germline V gene sequence: CDR1 SQVTM, CDR2 ANQGSEA. The V gene end was trimmed by 7 bases and the J gene end by 5 bases; junction bases not matched to a gene: 5. The CDR3 region is CSGGDRGQTEAFF. The CDR3 bases are TGCAGCGGGGGGGACAGGGGGCAAACTGAAGCTTTCTTT. Looking up the rest from reference TRBV29-1 and TRBJ1-1 gives the full variable domain: SAVISQKPSRDICQRGTSLTIQCQVDSQVTMMFWYRQQPGQSLTLIATANQGSEATYESGFVIDKFPISRPNLTFSTLTVSNMSPEDSSIYLCSGGDRGQTEAFFGQGTRLTVV.

The rearrangement joins TRBV20-1 to TRBJ1-2; D is unresolved. V was clipped by 4 bases and J by 2 bases, with 5 bases between them. This CDR3 has 11 amino acids. CDR1 is DFQATT, CDR2 SNEGSKA, per germline (reference sequence). The chain's CDR3 is CSATSNYGYTF. CDR3 coding DNA: TGCAGTGCTACCTCCAACTATGGCTACACCTTC.

To note about this clonotype: The missing conserved phenylalanine or tryptophan at the end of this CDR3 makes a read error likely. Because the CDR3's place on the DNA is in doubt, the DNA is left out and the CDR3 is given as listed by TCRdb. The chain is built from TRBV27 and TRBJ1-6; the table's D call TRBD1 went unverified against the DNA. Counting both end residues, the CDR3 totals 13 amino acids. Germline CDR1 reads MNHEY; CDR2 reads SMNVEV (reference sequence). The CDR3 is CASSFLQVSPHHV.

The sample holds one count of this clonotype. In this CDR3 the conserved last residue, phenylalanine or tryptophan, is missing, so a read error is likely. The limits of the CDR3 on the DNA are not certain, so only TCRdb's listed CDR3 is given. The rearrangement joins TRBV9 to TRBJ1-6; the D segment call TRBD1 is taken from the table without a DNA check. The germline CDR1 and CDR2 sequences are SGDLS and YYNGEE. Counting both end residues, the CDR3 totals 13 amino acids. The CDR3 sequence: CASSVGGVSNQPL.

The chain combines TRBV20-1 with TRBJ2-3, with unresolved D. The CDR3 is 15 amino acids. CDR1 is DFQATT and CDR2 is SNEGSKA in the germline V gene (reference sequence). V was pared by 7 bases and J by 2 bases, with 19 bases between. Here the CDR3 DNA reads TGCAGTGTCCCACACGCACAGTTAGCCACAGATACGCAGTATTTT. Protein product: CSVPHAQLATDTQYF.

The V gene is TRBV5-4, the J gene TRBJ2-7, with 8 bases identical to TRBD2. Germline V gene data show CDR1 as SGHNT and CDR2 as YYREEE (reference sequence). With V trimmed by 4 bases and J by 7 bases, 7 bases remained unmatched. The CDR3 runs to 13 residues. The CDR3 sequence: CASSAGRGWEQYF. The CDR3 DNA follows: TGTGCCAGCAGCGCCGGGAGGGGGTGGGAGCAGTACTTC. Full variable domain (missing parts from reference TRBV5-4 and TRBJ2-7): ETGVTQSPTHLIKTRGQQVTLRCSSQSGHNTVSWYQQALGQGPQFIFQYYREEENGRGNFPPRFSGLQFPNYSSELNVNALELDDSALYLCASSAGRGWEQYFGPGTRLTVT.

Note on this clonotype: Relative to the germline gene, one junction end is altered; a read error may explain this. V gene TRBV20-1 combines with J gene TRBJ1-2; D may be TRBD1 (5 bases). Germline V gene lookup returns CDR1 DFQATT and CDR2 SNEGSKA (reference sequence). This CDR3 spans 14 amino acids. DNA for the CDR3: TGCAGTGCTAGAGGGCAGGGAGTGTACTATGGTTACACCTTC. Its protein is CSARGQGVYYGYTF.

Turning to this clonotype: The missing conserved phenylalanine or tryptophan at the end of this CDR3 makes a read error likely. The DNA is left out, because the CDR3 cannot be placed on it with certainty; the CDR3 is given as TCRdb lists it. V gene TRBV7-2 combines with J gene TRBJ2-5. The CDR3 spans 12 amino acids, including both terminal residues. Germline CDR1 is SGHTA and CDR2 is FQGNSA. CDR3 loop: CASSLERETQSY.

On this clonotype itself: Sequence at one end of the junction differs from germline and may be a read error. The chain combines TRBV15 with TRBJ1-6, with D possibly TRBD1 on 6 matching bases. Germline assignment: CDR1 LNHNV and CDR2 YYDKDF (reference sequence). The CDR3 contains 13 residues. CDR3 DNA sequence: TGTGCCACCAGCGCGAGTCCGGGGGCGCCCCTGTACTTC. Translating gives CATSASPGAPLYF.